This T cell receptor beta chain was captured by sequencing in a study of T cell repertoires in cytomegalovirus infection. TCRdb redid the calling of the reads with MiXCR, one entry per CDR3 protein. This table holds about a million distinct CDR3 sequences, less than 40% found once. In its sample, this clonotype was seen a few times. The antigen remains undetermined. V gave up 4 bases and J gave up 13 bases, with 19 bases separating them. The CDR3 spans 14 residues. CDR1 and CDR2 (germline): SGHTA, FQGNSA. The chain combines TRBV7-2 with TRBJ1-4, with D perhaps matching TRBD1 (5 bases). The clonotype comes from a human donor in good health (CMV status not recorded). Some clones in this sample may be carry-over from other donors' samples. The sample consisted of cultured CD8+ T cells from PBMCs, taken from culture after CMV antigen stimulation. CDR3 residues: CASSWLQATPILFF. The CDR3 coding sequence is TGTGCCAGCAGCTGGCTACAGGCTACCCCGATACTGTTTTTT. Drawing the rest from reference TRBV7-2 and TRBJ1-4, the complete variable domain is GAGVSQSPSNKVTEKGKDVELRCDPISGHTALYWYRQSLGQGLEFLIYFQGNSAPDKSGLPSDRFSAERTGGSVSTLTIQRTQQEDSAVYLCASSWLQATPILFFGSGTQLSVL.